Here is one TCR beta chain with its context. As yet, its antigen is unknown. The data originate from a study of shared clonotypes between healthy human individuals. Study-wide results and caveats: Non-shared clonotypes were found to have lower generation probabilities than the clonotypes that were shared by all four of the sorted-subset donors. Clonotypes that were shared across a handful of donors made up approximately 5.1% of naive CD4 clonotypes. Memory subsets had estimated richness that was generally smaller than that of naive subsets.

Losses at the gene ends were 3 bases for V and 0 bases for J; bases not matched to a gene: 5. The V gene's germline CDR1 is KGHSH and CDR2 LQKENI. The CDR3 contains 16 residues. Clones were sequenced by immunoSEQ multiplex PCR, and TCRdb holds only the in-frame ones, with some missing. There are a few million clones in the sample; approximately 94% occur only once, and about 0.13% lies in the top ten. V and J are TRBV18 and TRBJ1-2; 9 bases fit TRBD1. The sequence came from a man younger than 30 in good health. Material: naive CD4+ T cells sorted from blood. The subset was: CD45RA+ positively selected. The chain's CDR3 is CASSPERQGANYGYTF. For the CDR3, the DNA is TGTGCCAGCTCACCGGAGAGACAGGGGGCTAACTATGGCTACACCTTC. The variable domain in full, completed from reference TRBV18 and TRBJ1-2, reads NAGVMQNPRHLVRRRGQEARLRCSPMKGHSHVYWYRQLPEEGLKFMVYLQKENIIDESGMPKERFSAEFPKEGPSILRIQQVVRGDSAAYFCASSPERQGANYGYTFGSGTRLTVV.